The source of this TCR beta chain is a study of cytomegalovirus exposure and HLA in healthy donors. Study background: Earlier findings included about 120 million unique TCR beta sequences obtained from 150 million to 200 million T cells.

The CDR3 contains 14 residues. The V gene's germline CDR1 is MGHDK and CDR2 SYGVNS. Trimming cost V 3 bases and J 8 bases; bases outside gene matches: 9. In the case of this clone: Antigen: not known.

Study conclusions and caveats: The Asian-associated ancestry cluster reportedly had fewer N-insertions than the roughly 720-donor mean in a later analysis. Reportedly, HLA-A and HLA-B alleles of most subjects were accurately predicted from TCR beta. When a later analysis compared HLA-associated TCR beta chains with equally common others, the HLA-associated chains turned out to be more clonally expanded and to have lower generation probabilities.

PCR employed 60 Vbeta and 13 Jbeta primers. Profiled with immunoSEQ multiplex PCR; TCRdb holds only in-frame clones, not every one. Found here are about 190,000 clones, around three quarters of them singletons; the top ten hold about 1.5%. The specimen was PBMCs. The clonotype originates from a young woman in good health and CMV-seronegative. This rearrangement joins TRBV25-1 to TRBJ1-2; 7 nucleotides agree with TRBD1. As DNA, the CDR3 is TGTGCCAGCAGTGATCCCACAGGGGAATGGGGCTACACCTTC. This gives the protein CASSDPTGEWGYTF.